The rows below give T cell receptor beta chains drawn from one sample of a study of cytomegalovirus exposure and HLA in healthy donors. Sequencing used immunoSEQ multiplex PCR; TCRdb keeps in-frame clones, though not all of them. The repertoire has tens of thousands of clones, less than 80% of them found once; the top ten carry roughly 1.5%. Sequenced input: PBMCs. Source of these receptors: a male donor in good health and CMV-seronegative. CDR3s include the opening cysteine and the closing phenylalanine or tryptophan. The D gene is left open where the match is weak. Not every row has a clone size; where given, it reads once, few, many or a size class.

CDR3,DNA,D,size,J,V
CASSFSEASGQETQYF,TGTGCCAGTAGCTTCTCGGAGGCTAGCGGGCAAGAGACCCAGTACTTC,TRBD2,NA,TRBJ2-5,TRBV19
CASSFSLAGGVQETQYF,TGTGCCAGCAGCTTCTCACTAGCGGGGGGCGTCCAAGAGACCCAGTACTTC,TRBD2,NA,TRBJ2-5,TRBV7-9
CASSQVSKLYGYTF,TGCGCCAGCAGCCAAGTGTCCAAGCTCTATGGCTACACCTTC,NA,NA,TRBJ1-2,TRBV4-3
CASSLGSGPQETQYF,TGTGCCAGCAGCCTAGGGAGCGGCCCCCAAGAGACCCAGTACTTC,NA,NA,TRBJ2-5,TRBV7-2
CASSRLSTDTQYF,TGTGCCAGCAGTCGACTCAGCACAGATACGCAGTATTTT,NA,NA,TRBJ2-3,TRBV7-9
CASSRWTVATNEKLFF,TGCGCCAGCAGCCGATGGACAGTAGCAACTAATGAAAAACTGTTTTTT,NA,NA,TRBJ1-4,TRBV4-1
CASSLFQGAGNQPQHF,TGTGCCAGCAGTTTATTTCAGGGGGCTGGCAATCAGCCCCAGCATTTT,TRBD1,few,TRBJ1-5,TRBV28
CASSIVSRQPIYEQYF,TGTGCCAGTAGTATAGTCTCCAGACAGCCGATATACGAGCAGTACTTC,NA,NA,TRBJ2-7,TRBV19
CASSPISQSNQPQHF,TGTGCCAGCAGCCCCATCTCACAGAGCAATCAGCCCCAGCATTTT,NA,NA,TRBJ1-5,TRBV7-9
CASSGGTFQETQYF,TGTGCCAGCAGTGGTGGGACATTTCAAGAGACCCAGTACTTC,NA,NA,TRBJ2-5,TRBV2
CASSMYRLSNTEAFF,TGTGCCAGCAGCATGTACAGGTTATCGAACACTGAAGCTTTCTTT,NA,NA,TRBJ1-1,TRBV7-2
CASSEFKTGLGQPQHF,TGTGCCAGCAGTGAATTCAAGACAGGGCTAGGACAGCCCCAGCATTTT,TRBD1,NA,TRBJ1-5,TRBV25-1
CASSYGNNEQFF,TGTGCCAGCAGTTACGGGAACAATGAGCAGTTCTTC,NA,NA,TRBJ2-1,TRBV27
CASSLGKTGGGGYTF,TGTGCCAGCAGCTTAGGCAAGACAGGGGGCGGTGGCTACACCTTC,TRBD1,few,TRBJ1-2,TRBV7-2
CASSRRDYVYEQYF,TGTGCCAGCAGCCGACGGGACTATGTCTACGAGCAGTACTTC,TRBD2,NA,TRBJ2-7,TRBV7-9
CASSGDGNTIYF,TGTGCCAGCAGCGGAGATGGAAACACCATATATTTT,NA,NA,TRBJ1-3,TRBV9
CASSPLGAGGNQPQHF,TGTGCCAGCAGTCCCCTTGGGGCGGGAGGCAATCAGCCCCAGCATTTT,NA,NA,TRBJ1-5,TRBV28
CASSPSVYGYTF,TGTGCCAGCAGCCCGTCGGTATATGGCTACACCTTC,NA,NA,TRBJ1-2,TRBV11-2
CASSVREGSYEQYF,TGTGCCAGCAGCGTACGTGAGGGAAGCTACGAGCAGTACTTC,NA,once,TRBJ2-7,TRBV9
CASRAGGTYGYTF,TGTGCCAGCAGGGCAGGTGGGACTTATGGCTACACCTTC,NA,NA,TRBJ1-2,TRBV6-5
CASSLVVGAGGAQETQYF,TGTGCCAGCAGCTTGGTGGTGGGGGCGGGAGGGGCCCAAGAGACCCAGTACTTC,TRBD2,NA,TRBJ2-5,TRBV5-4
CAWSIKGTGGGYTF,TGTGCCTGGAGCATCAAAGGGACAGGGGGTGGCTACACCTTC,TRBD1,NA,TRBJ1-2,TRBV30
CASSSVGASYEQYF,TGTGCCAGCAGCTCCGTGGGCGCATCCTACGAGCAGTACTTC,NA,NA,TRBJ2-7,TRBV7-2
CASSLRQPMNTEAFF,TGTGCCAGCAGCCTACGACAGCCCATGAACACTGAAGCTTTCTTT,NA,few,TRBJ1-1,TRBV21-1
CASSLLVVQGGFPYGYTF,TGCGCCAGCAGCCTCCTCGTTGTCCAGGGAGGATTCCCCTATGGCTACACCTTC,NA,NA,TRBJ1-2,TRBV4-1
CASSLSRGHYEQYF,TGTGCCAGCAGCTTGTCAAGGGGGCACTACGAGCAGTACTTC,TRBD1,few,TRBJ2-7,TRBV7-8
CASSFGQGIRYGYTF,TGCGCCAGCAGCTTCGGACAGGGGATACGTTATGGCTACACCTTC,TRBD1,NA,TRBJ1-2,TRBV5-1
CASSPKGTGEAFF,TGTGCCAGCTCACCCAAAGGGACAGGTGAAGCTTTCTTT,TRBD1,NA,TRBJ1-1,TRBV18
CASSRQGLGYEQYF,TGTGCCAGCAGTCGACAGGGATTGGGCTACGAGCAGTACTTC,TRBD1,NA,TRBJ2-7,TRBV28
CASSLESSGNTIYF,TGTGCCAGCAGCTTAGAGAGCTCTGGAAACACCATATATTTT,NA,once,TRBJ1-3,TRBV7-2
CASSIAPTSYEQCF,TGTGCCAGCAGTATAGCCCCTACCTCCTACGAGCAGTGCTTC,NA,NA,TRBJ2-7,TRBV28
CASSLDRVGQPQHF,TGTGCCAGCAGCTTGGACAGGGTAGGCCAGCCCCAGCATTTT,TRBD1,NA,TRBJ1-5,TRBV7-2
CASRSGLAQGTEAFF,TGTGCCAGTAGGTCAGGTTTGGCCCAGGGAACTGAAGCTTTCTTT,NA,NA,TRBJ1-1,TRBV19
CASSLNLGSYNEQFF,TGTGCCAGCAGCTTAAATCTTGGGAGCTACAATGAGCAGTTCTTC,NA,NA,TRBJ2-1,TRBV7-9
CASSPTGLAGFNEQFF,TGTGCCAGCTCACCGACGGGACTAGCGGGGTTCAATGAGCAGTTCTTC,TRBD2,few,TRBJ2-1,TRBV18
CASSSRGSSPLHF,TGTGCCAGCAGCTCCCGCGGGAGTTCACCCCTCCACTTT,NA,NA,TRBJ1-6,TRBV7-6
CASSSRDIYEQYF,TGTGCCAGCAGCAGCCGGGACATCTACGAGCAGTACTTC,NA,NA,TRBJ2-7,TRBV7-2
CASSPGLGDNEQFF,TGTGCCAGCAGCCCGGGACTAGGTGACAATGAGCAGTTCTTC,TRBD2,NA,TRBJ2-1,TRBV2
CASSRGSGADTQYF,TGTGCCAGCAGCCGAGGATCGGGGGCAGATACGCAGTATTTT,NA,few,TRBJ2-3,TRBV7-9
CASSLGLGYEQYF,TGCGCCAGCAGCTTGGGACTTGGGTACGAGCAGTACTTC,NA,NA,TRBJ2-7,TRBV5-1
CASSLPPGQGSREQYF,TGTGCCAGCAGTTTACCCCCGGGACAGGGGTCCAGAGAGCAGTACTTC,TRBD1,NA,TRBJ2-5,TRBV28
CASSVEAASSYNEQFF,TGTGCCAGCAGTGTAGAGGCGGCTAGCTCCTACAATGAGCAGTTCTTC,NA,NA,TRBJ2-1,TRBV6-1
CMAARGETQYF,TGCATGGCCGCCCGAGGGGAGACCCAGTACTTC,NA,NA,TRBJ2-5,TRBV20-1
CASSSSRGSGNTIYF,TGTGCCAGCAGCTCGTCTCGGGGCTCTGGAAACACCATATATTTT,NA,NA,TRBJ1-3,TRBV5-5
CASSVAPGRVNTEAFF,TGTGCCAGCAGCGTAGCTCCGGGGAGGGTGAACACTGAAGCTTTCTTT,NA,NA,TRBJ1-1,TRBV9
CASTPERADTQYF,TGTGCCAGCACCCCCGAGCGGGCAGATACGCAGTATTTT,NA,few,TRBJ2-3,TRBV7-2
CASSVAGKSEQYF,TGCGCCAGCAGTGTTGCAGGGAAGAGCGAGCAGTACTTC,NA,NA,TRBJ2-7,TRBV10-1
CASISKWTGKATEAFF,TGTGCCAGCATATCGAAATGGACAGGGAAAGCCACTGAAGCTTTCTTT,TRBD1,few,TRBJ1-1,TRBV7-8
CASSVPQGSGYTF,TGTGCCAGCAGTGTACCACAGGGTTCGGGCTACACCTTC,NA,NA,TRBJ1-2,TRBV25-1
CASRPADRVRSNQIYEQYF,TGCGCCAGCAGGCCCGCCGACAGGGTTCGGAGTAACCAAATATACGAGCAGTACTTC,TRBD1,NA,TRBJ2-7,TRBV10-2
CASSPDESGGKGAFF,TGTGCCAGCTCACCGGACGAGTCAGGGGGCAAGGGAGCTTTCTTT,TRBD1,NA,TRBJ1-1,TRBV18
CASSSRSGTGLPEAFF,TGTGCCAGCAGCTCTCGTTCCGGGACAGGGCTTCCTGAAGCTTTCTTT,TRBD1,NA,TRBJ1-1,TRBV7-3
CSVRKSSLNYGYTF,TGCAGCGTGCGGAAGAGCAGCCTCAACTATGGCTACACCTTC,NA,NA,TRBJ1-2,TRBV29-1
CASSGTTGGSSGNTIYF,TGTGCCAGCAGCGGAACGACAGGGGGTAGCTCTGGAAACACCATATATTTT,TRBD1,NA,TRBJ1-3,TRBV9